The 5 T cell receptor beta chains reported below all come from one sample, sequenced in a study of T cells in Graves' hyperthyroidism and ophthalmopathy. TCR beta CDR3 sequences were amplified from RNA transcripts. HTBI primers were the set used in a first-round RT-PCR of the TCR CDR3. TCRdb recomputed calls from the multiplex PCR reads with MiXCR, one row per CDR3 protein. This sample yields over 450,000 distinct CDR3 sequences, of which roughly 18% are seen a single time; around 17% belongs to the top ten. Specimen: blood. The source is a woman under 30 with Graves' ophthalmopathy.

This clonotype was found a few times. The chain is built from TRBV4-1 and TRBJ1-2; TRBD1 agrees at 10 bases. This CDR3 region has 15 residues. After removal of 3 bases from V and 2 bases from J, the junction contained 3 bases not matched to a gene. Per the germline V gene, CDR1 is MGHRA and CDR2 is YSYEKL. The CDR3 region has the DNA TGCGCCAGCAGCCAGCCGGGACAGGGGAACTATGGCTACACCTTC. The encoded protein is CASSQPGQGNYGYTF.

This clonotype was detected a few times. The chain uses TRBV6-2 or TRBV6-3 and TRBJ2-7; 10 bases line up with TRBD1. This CDR3 comprises 17 residues. Germline trimming cut 6 bases from V and 0 bases from J; bases unmatched to any gene: 11. Looked up from germline, CDR1 is MNHEY and CDR2 is SVGEGT. CDR3: CASSSTAGQGFSYEQYF. The CDR3 DNA reads as TGTGCCAGCAGCAGCACAGCGGGACAGGGGTTCTCCTACGAGCAGTACTTC.

This clonotype was counted ten times or more. This chain joins TRBV11-2 and TRBJ1-1, with TRBD1 matching 8 bases. Germline V gene lookup returns CDR1 SGHAT and CDR2 FQNNGV. V lost 5 bases and J lost 3; bases outside the gene matches: 5. The CDR3 loop spans 14 amino acids. CDR3 nucleotides: TGTGCCAGCAGCGGACAGGGCGGATACACTGAAGCTTTCTTT. It specifies CASSGQGGYTEAFF.

A few counts support this clonotype. The chain has TRBV7-9 and TRBJ1-6; tentative D call: TRBD1 (5 bases). V was trimmed by 5 bases and J by 6 bases, leaving 11 bases between them. The germline V gene encodes CDR1 SEHNR and CDR2 FQNEAQ (reference sequence). The CDR3 has 14 amino acids. The chain's CDR3 is CASSPTESNSPLHF. CDR3 DNA sequence: TGTGCCAGCAGCCCGACAGAGAGTAATTCACCCCTCCACTTT.

This clonotype was picked up many times. CDR3 DNA sequence: TGCAGTGCCAGACAGGTCCCTGAAGCTTTCTTT. This codes for CSARQVPEAFF. The rearrangement joins TRBV20-1 to TRBJ1-1; the D gene is possibly TRBD1 (6 bases). The CDR3 length is 11 residues. Germline loops: CDR1 DFQATT, CDR2 SNEGSKA (reference sequence). Trimming cost V 6 bases and J 6 bases, with 11 bases left between them.